This paragraph covers one T cell receptor (beta chain) sequence. Its antigen has not been determined. Base quality data are lacking; no much larger clone is found one base away. The CDR1 and CDR2 encoded by the germline V gene are SQVTM and ANQGSEA. The germline ends are 17 bases apart after V is trimmed by 6 bases and J by 0 bases. The CDR3 runs 15 residues from the cysteine to the phenylalanine. CDR3 DNA only is kept here, 45 bases in frame from base 1. Instrument used: Illumina NovaSeq 6000. cDNA libraries for TCRalpha and TCRbeta were prepared by 5'RACE using constant-segment primers, with sample barcodes and unique molecular identifiers added. Trizol reagent was used to extract RNA from every sample. Library amplification was performed in two PCR steps, and a second sample barcode and Illumina TruSeq adapters were introduced in the second step. Libraries were sequenced on an Illumina NovaSeq with 2 x 150 bp paired-end reads. Concerning the study's data processing: Reads were demultiplexed and collapsed into UMI-guided consensus sequences with migec v1.2.7. Using mixcr v2.1.11, UMI consensuses were aligned to TRA and TRB V and J templates and then assembled into clonotypes. Expanded or contracted clonotypes were those called significant by both edgeR and NoisET, with noise models trained on biological replicates. For edgeR calls, a false discovery rate-adjusted p below 0.01 and a log2 fold-change threshold of 1 were applied. As an exploratory analysis of dynamics, max-normalized trajectories of the 1000 most abundant clonotypes were examined by PCA with hierarchical clustering. Separately sequenced CD4+ and CD8+ repertoires were used to assign a CD4 or CD8 phenotype to each responding clone. The public reads were reprocessed in TCRdb via fastp at Q25 and MiXCR, keeping in-frame beta chains. Every distinct CDR3 protein forms one entry, paired with its most common genes and DNA. None of the V and J calls come from the authors' own analysis; TCRdb made them. This sample comprises about 320,000 distinct CDR3 sequences, roughly an eighth of them detected only once. The ten largest clonotypes hold 21% of the sample.

The sample comes from a study of T-cell memory formation after mild COVID-19 (dated by TCRdb to about 2021). Concerning the study at large: TCR sequence clusters from the two donors were found to be largely donor specific. T-cell clones expanding and contracting after mild COVID-19 in two donors were tracked by longitudinal TCRalpha and TCRbeta repertoire sequencing. The cohort was made up of two young adult volunteers, one female and one male, who were previously healthy.

Ficoll-Paque density gradient centrifugation was used to isolate PBMCs. Summary of the overall study and its limitations: The detection of some responding clones in pre-infection memory suggests that pre-existing cross-reactive memory T cells joined the SARS-CoV-2 response. Balanced CD4/CD8 phenotypes were observed for clones contracting from day 15 to 85, whereas a bias towards CD4+ was observed for a second wave of clones expanding from day 15 to 37. The study covered only a couple of mild cases, and larger cohorts including severe cases with pre-infection samples were considered necessary. SARS-CoV-2 specificity of the second-wave clones peaking on day 37 was not confirmed. Contracting CD4+ clones appeared mostly in the CM and EM memory subsets, whereas CD8+ clones were enriched in EMRA.

The clonotype was recovered from a man between 18 and 35 years old who had mild COVID-19 (a few samples of this study predate the infection). The sample titles of this study are shuffled in the database, so cell type and time point are left out; the donor was told from shared clones. The receptor chain draws on TRBV29-1 and TRBJ1-1; the D gene is perhaps TRBD1, on 5 matching bases. The sequenced material came from PBMCs or a T cell subset sorted from them (not recorded which). The DNA sequence reads TGCAGCGTAGCCGCGGGGTGGGGGATGAACACTGAAGCTTTCTTT. This translates into CSVAAGWGMNTEAFF.